These T cell receptor beta chains were read from a single sample in a study of blood T cell repertoires in COVID-19. Using immunoSEQ multiplex PCR, the repertoire was profiled, and TCRdb retains in-frame clones only, with some absent. This sample has a few hundred thousand clones, with about 85% found just once. The material sequenced was PBMCs or T cells enriched from blood (not recorded which). These receptors all come from a young woman who had recovered from COVID-19. Each CDR3 is given with its conserved first and last residue. The D gene is left open where the match is weak. Size values are once, few and many counts, or a class for expanded clones, and some rows have none.

j_call clone_size d_call v_call cdr3_aa cdr3_nt
TRBJ1-1 NA TRBD1 TRBV7-9 CASSPPDRVNTEAFF TGTGCCAGCAGCCCCCCTGACAGGGTGAACACTGAAGCTTTCTTT
TRBJ1-2 NA NA TRBV12-3/TRBV12-4 CASSPAVGRGYTF TGTGCCAGCAGTCCCGCGGTTGGAAGAGGCTACACCTTC
TRBJ1-6 NA NA TRBV18 CASSPGPTNGPLHF TGTGCCAGCTCACCTGGGCCCACCAATGGACCCCTCCACTTT
TRBJ1-1 once NA TRBV10-3 CAISDYAAEAFF TGTGCCATCAGCGACTATGCGGCAGAAGCTTTCTTT
TRBJ2-3 NA NA TRBV5-4 CASSENPDTQYF TGTGCCAGCAGCGAGAACCCAGATACGCAGTATTTT
TRBJ1-2 NA NA TRBV5-5 CASSPKTGNYGYTF TGTGCCAGCAGCCCCAAAACAGGGAACTATGGCTACACCTTC
TRBJ1-2 NA NA TRBV5-1 CASSLAGENGYTF TGCGCCAGCAGCTTGGCAGGGGAAAATGGCTACACCTTC
TRBJ1-1 NA NA TRBV7-5 CARVTPGQGGNTEAFF TGTGCCAGAGTCACCCCGGGACAGGGGGGGAACACTGAAGCTTTCTTT
TRBJ1-1 few TRBD1 TRBV7-2 CASHNVPGGLGAFF TGTGCCAGCCACAACGTCCCAGGGGGCCTGGGAGCTTTCTTT
TRBJ2-6 NA TRBD1 TRBV10-3 CAITTGGDGANVLTF TGTGCCATCACTACAGGGGGCGATGGGGCCAACGTCCTGACTTTC
TRBJ1-2 NA TRBD1 TRBV5-1 CASSLRDRAGYTF TGCGCCAGCAGCCTACGGGACAGGGCTGGCTACACCTTC
TRBJ2-1 NA TRBD2 TRBV5-1 CASSSRAGRNNEQFF TGCGCCAGCAGCTCCCGAGCGGGGCGCAACAATGAGCAGTTCTTC